This entry lists 28 T cell receptor beta chains sequenced from one sample in a study of T cell repertoires in cytomegalovirus infection. In TCRdb, the reads were re-called with MiXCR into one record per CDR3 protein. The sample contains 500,000 or so distinct CDR3 sequences, about 17% of which appear only once. The sequenced sample consisted of CD8+ T cells from PBMCs. These receptors all stem from a human donor in good health (CMV status not recorded). Some clones in this sample may be carry-over from other donors' samples.

The J gene is TRBJ2-1, the V gene TRBV10-1; a possible D gene is TRBD2 (5 bases). Germline assignment: CDR1 WNHNN and CDR2 SYGVQD (reference sequence). V was trimmed by 7 bases and J by 6 bases, leaving 13 bases between them. The CDR3 is 13 amino acids. CDR3 sequence reads: CASKTQGSNEQFF. The CDR3 DNA is TGCGCCAGCAAAACCCAAGGGAGCAATGAGCAGTTCTTC.

In its sample, this clonotype was seen many times. The rearrangement links TRBV5-1 to TRBJ1-1; 9 bases map to TRBD1. V lost 4 bases and J lost 0; bases outside the gene matches: 10. This CDR3 is 17 amino acids long. Germline V CDR1 and CDR2: SGHRS, YFSETQ. CDR3 DNA sequence: TGCGCCAGCAGCCTATCGACAGGGGGTCTCTTGAACACTGAAGCTTTCTTT. It translates to CASSLSTGGLLNTEAFF.

This clonotype came up many times. The chain carries TRBV12-5 and TRBJ1-1, with D unclear. The CDR3 loop spans 11 amino acids. CDR1 and CDR2 (germline): LGHNT, FRNRAP. Between the trimmed V and J ends, which lost 0 bases and 8 bases, there was a span of 4 bases. The CDR3 loop reads CASGLVGEAFF. The CDR3 DNA sequence: TGTGCTAGTGGTTTGGTAGGCGAAGCTTTCTTT.

This clonotype was seen only a few times. The J gene is TRBJ1-5, the V gene TRBV10-3; 8 bases map to TRBD1. V lost 2 bases and J lost 0; bases outside the gene matches: 15. CDR1 ENHRY and CDR2 SYGVKD come from the germline V gene. The CDR3 contains 20 residues. The CDR3 loop reads CAISETDRVVGSYSNQPQHF. For the CDR3, the DNA is TGTGCCATCAGTGAGACGGACAGGGTGGTAGGGTCATATAGCAATCAGCCCCAGCATTTT.

The chain is built from TRBV14 and TRBJ1-3, with 7 bases fitting TRBD1. This CDR3 has 14 residues. CDR1 SGHDN and CDR2 FVKESK come from the germline V gene. V lost 2 bases, J lost 3 bases, and 1 base stayed unmatched. The CDR3 loop is CASSQRGHGNTIYF. The CDR3 nucleotides read TGTGCCAGCAGCCAAAGGGGGCATGGAAACACCATATATTTT.

This clonotype was seen at least ten times. The chain links TRBV19 to TRBJ2-2; perhaps TRBD1 as D (6 bases). The CDR3 consists of 16 residues. V lost 5 bases and J lost 2, with 15 bases in between. CDR1 is LNHDA, CDR2 SQIVND, per germline (reference sequence). The CDR3 here is CASSLRTELNTGELFF. DNA of the CDR3: TGTGCCAGTAGTCTGCGGACAGAACTTAACACCGGGGAGCTGTTTTTT.

This sequence joins TRBV6-2 or TRBV6-3 and TRBJ1-5, with D tentatively TRBD1 (6 bases). V shed 2 bases and J shed 0 bases, with 11 bases lying between them. The CDR3 has 16 amino acids. CDR1 and CDR2 from the germline V gene are MNHEY and SVGEGT. As DNA, the CDR3 is TGTGCCAGCAGTTACCCACAGGGATATAGCAATCAGCCCCAGCATTTT. It translates to CASSYPQGYSNQPQHF.

The CDR3 loop is CASRTGAAVYYNEQFF. In DNA, the CDR3 is TGTGCCAGTCGGACAGGGGCTGCGGTATACTACAATGAGCAGTTCTTC. J is TRBJ2-1 and V is TRBV28; 9 positions match TRBD1. This CDR3 comprises 16 residues. Germline CDR1 is MDHEN and CDR2 is SYDVKM. Unmatched junction bases numbered 12, after V lost 9 bases and J lost 3 bases.

V is TRBV5-1 and J is TRBJ2-4, with 7 nucleotides matching TRBD1. Germline assignment: CDR1 SGHRS and CDR2 YFSETQ. This CDR3 comprises 15 residues. The V segment lost 3 bases and the J segment 8 bases; nucleotides outside the gene matches: 11. In DNA, the CDR3 is TGCGCCAGCAGCTCGGACAGGATCTCATCTGACATTCAGTACTTC. It codes for CASSSDRISSDIQYF.

This clonotype was picked up one time. V and J are TRBV28 and TRBJ2-7, with 14 nucleotides matching TRBD2. The CDR3 loop spans 16 amino acids. Per germline, CDR1 MDHEN and CDR2 SYDVKM. V lost 6 bases, J lost 1 base, and 5 bases stayed unmatched. The CDR3 sequence is CASRRLAGGLSYEQYF. The CDR3 nucleotides are TGTGCCAGCAGACGACTAGCGGGAGGGCTTTCCTACGAGCAGTACTTC.

This clonotype showed up many times. The chain employs TRBV12-3 or TRBV12-4 and TRBJ2-7; 9 bases match TRBD2. Trimming at V came to 2 bases and at J to 5 bases, leaving 10 bases not matched to a gene. CDR3 length: 16 residues. Written as DNA, the CDR3 is TGTGCCAGCAGTTTATCTCTCCGGGGACTAGCTGACGAGCAGTACTTC. It codes for CASSLSLRGLADEQYF.

A few counts support this clonotype. This CDR3 reads CASSFDGLGEKLFF. DNA for the CDR3: TGTGCCAGCAGCTTCGACGGACTCGGGGAAAAACTGTTTTTT. The rearrangement links TRBV13 to TRBJ1-4; no reliable D call. This CDR3 comprises 14 residues. V gave up 3 bases and J gave up 8 bases, with 13 bases separating them. Germline V lookup: CDR1 PRHDT, CDR2 FYEKMQ (reference sequence). Combining the CDR3 with reference TRBV13 and TRBJ1-4 gives the whole variable domain AAGVIQSPRHLIKEKRETATLKCYPIPRHDTVYWYQQGPGQDPQFLISFYEKMQSDKGSIPDRFSAQQFSDYHSELNMSSLELGDSALYFCASSFDGLGEKLFFGSGTQLSVL.

This clonotype was seen many times. V and J are TRBV27 and TRBJ2-7; D call uncertain. Germline CDR1 and CDR2: MNHEY and SMNVEV (reference sequence). V was pared by 6 bases and J by 1 base, with 10 bases between. The CDR3 is 13 amino acids. The CDR3: CASSTGPSYEQYF. CDR3 nucleotide sequence: TGTGCCAGCAGCACGGGTCCTTCCTACGAGCAGTACTTC.

Worth noting for this clonotype: This may come from a read error, since a much larger clone is one base off. The chain links TRBV11-2 to TRBJ1-1, with D possibly being TRBD1 (5 bases). In germline, CDR1 is SGHAT, CDR2 FQNNGV. CDR3 length: 12 amino acids. CDR3 amino acids: CASREGNTEALF. The CDR3 nucleotides read TGTGCCAGCAGGGAGGGGAACACTGAAGCTTTATTT.

The V and J genes are TRBV15 and TRBJ2-6; D is undetermined. The germline V gene has CDR1 LNHNV and CDR2 YYDKDF (reference sequence). This CDR3 is built from 14 residues. Trimming left V 5 bases short and J 0 bases short, with 5 bases between. CDR3 coding DNA: TGTGCCACCAGCGCACCCTCTGGGGCCAACGTCCTGACTTTC. This codes for CATSAPSGANVLTF.

This clonotype was observed many times. The rearrangement joins TRBV7-2 to TRBJ2-1; weak D call: TRBD2 (5 bases). Germline CDR1 and CDR2: SGHTA and FQGNSA. V lost 4 bases and J 5 bases, leaving 12 bases between the germline ends. CDR3 length: 14 amino acids. The CDR3 is CASSSFLADNEQFF. CDR3 sequence (DNA): TGTGCCAGCAGCTCCTTTCTAGCCGACAATGAGCAGTTCTTC.

There are many counts of this clonotype. This chain links TRBV7-9 with TRBJ2-7, with D unresolved. This CDR3 has 13 amino acids. Germline values: CDR1 SEHNR, CDR2 FQNEAQ (reference sequence). Trimming cost V 3 bases and J 0 bases, with 6 bases left between them. The CDR3 nucleotides read TGTGCCAGCAGCTTTACGAGCTCCTACGAGCAGTACTTC. Translation gives CASSFTSSYEQYF.

The chain combines TRBV5-6 with TRBJ2-2; D not certain. The germline V gene encodes CDR1 SGHDT and CDR2 YYEEEE. The V end lost 7 bases, the J end lost 8 bases, and 9 bases lay between the germline ends. The CDR3 contains 11 residues. The CDR3 here is CASLRGGELFF. CDR3 nucleotides: TGTGCCAGCCTTCGAGGAGGGGAGCTGTTTTTT. Variable domain in full (rest from reference TRBV5-6 and TRBJ2-2): DAGVTQSPTHLIKTRGQQVTLRCSPKSGHDTVSWYQQALGQGPQFIFQYYEEEERQRGNFPDRFSGHQFPNYSSELNVNALLLGDSALYLCASLRGGELFFGEGSRLTVL.

There are many counts of this clonotype. This rearrangement joins TRBV6-1 to TRBJ2-3; 9 bases are a match to TRBD2. This CDR3 has 16 residues. The V gene's germline CDR1 is MNHNS and CDR2 SASEGT. After removal of 4 bases from V and 4 bases from J, the junction contained 9 bases not matched to a gene. The CDR3 DNA reads as TGTGCCAGCAGTGGGGGGGATAGCGGGAGCTCAGATACGCAGTATTTT. Translation gives CASSGGDSGSSDTQYF.

In this sample, this clonotype turned up many times. The V call is TRBV7-2, the J call TRBJ2-5; the D is unclear. The CDR3 covers 17 residues. The germline gives CDR1 SGHTA, CDR2 FQGNSA. Trimming left V 2 bases short and J 3 bases short, with 19 bases between. The chain's CDR3 is CASSLSGVTALEETQYF. CDR3 coding DNA: TGTGCCAGCAGCTTAAGTGGCGTTACCGCTTTGGAAGAGACCCAGTACTTC.

This clonotype was detected ten times or more. The V call is TRBV11-2, the J call TRBJ2-1; D not certain. CDR3 length: 16 amino acids. Germline V gene sequence: CDR1 SGHAT, CDR2 FQNNGV. V lost 1 base to trimming and J lost 7 bases, with 17 bases between them. The CDR3 loop reads CASSLVSPELGNEQFF. In DNA, the CDR3 is TGTGCCAGCAGCTTAGTATCTCCCGAGTTGGGGAATGAGCAGTTCTTC. The full variable domain, in which reference TRBV11-2 and TRBJ2-1 provide the parts outside the CDR3, is EAGVAQSPRYKIIEKRQSVAFWCNPISGHATLYWYQQILGQGPKLLIQFQNNGVVDDSQLPKDRFSAERLKGVDSTLKIQPAKLEDSAVYLCASSLVSPELGNEQFFGPGTRLTVL.

V and J are TRBV4-2 and TRBJ2-1, with D perhaps TRBD2 (5 bases). CDR3 length equals 15 residues. CDR1 is LGHNA and CDR2 is YNFKEQ in the germline V gene. Trimming left V 5 bases short and J 7 bases short, with 18 bases between. CDR3 in DNA: TGTGCCAGCAGCGCGGATTCTAGCAGTGGGAATGAGCAGTTCTTC. As protein: CASSADSSSGNEQFF.

This clonotype was recorded a few times. CDR3 coding DNA: TGTGCCAGCAGTCTTCGGGGATCTAAGGGCTACACCTTC. Its translation is CASSLRGSKGYTF. The chain combines TRBV6-1 with TRBJ1-2; D gene ambiguous. The CDR3 contains 13 residues. Germline lookup yields CDR1 MNHNS and CDR2 SASEGT. The ends were cut back, 5 bases at V and 8 bases at J, with 15 bases in the middle.

This clonotype was observed many times. The chain employs TRBV6-5 and TRBJ1-5; 9 bases fit TRBD1. Losses at the gene ends were 5 bases for V and 14 bases for J; bases not matched to a gene: 10. Germline V gene sequence: CDR1 MNHEY, CDR2 SVGAGI. The CDR3 has 13 residues. The CDR3 DNA reads as TGTGCCAGCAGTCAGGACGTGGGACAGGGAGAGCATTTT. This codes for CASSQDVGQGEHF.

This clonotype was observed a handful of times. The rearrangement joins TRBV28 to TRBJ1-5; 7 bases fit TRBD1. Germline lookup yields CDR1 MDHEN and CDR2 SYDVKM. J lost 0 bases, V lost 1 base, and 6 bases had no gene match. This CDR3 is built from 17 residues. The CDR3 region has the DNA TGTGCCAGCAGTTTATTTCGACAGGGAAATAGCAATCAGCCCCAGCATTTT. Its protein product is CASSLFRQGNSNQPQHF.

In this sample, this clonotype turned up a few times. The chain combines TRBV25-1 with TRBJ1-4; tentatively, D is TRBD1 (6 bases). Trimming shortened V by 3 bases and J by 5 bases, and 16 bases separated the two germline ends. Per germline, CDR1 MGHDK and CDR2 SYGVNS. The length of the CDR3 is 16 residues. The CDR3 DNA is TGTGCCAGCAGTGACCCCGTTGGGGGCTGGAATGAAAAACTGTTTTTT. Its translation: CASSDPVGGWNEKLFF.

The sample holds many counts of this clonotype. The chain employs TRBV7-3 and TRBJ2-1; 14 bases align to TRBD2. J lost 10 bases, V lost 4 bases, and 12 bases had no gene match. CDR1 and CDR2 from the germline V gene are SGHTA and FQGTGA. The CDR3 is made up of 17 amino acids. CDR3 nucleotides: TGTGCCAGCAGCTCGGGACTAGCGGGAGATATCGCTAGAGAGCAGTTCTTC. This gives the protein CASSSGLAGDIAREQFF.

In nucleotides, the CDR3 is TGCAGCGTTCATCCCATCGGCCCTTCCGAGCAGTACTTC. It specifies CSVHPIGPSEQYF. The rearrangement joins TRBV29-1 to TRBJ2-7; unclear D gene. Looked up from germline, CDR1 is SQVTM and CDR2 is ANQGSEA. Trimming cost V 5 bases and J 6 bases, with 17 bases left between them. The CDR3 runs 13 residues.